The 17 T cell receptor beta chains reported below all come from one sample, sequenced in a study of beta chain features in type 1 diabetes. Study findings and constraints: Type 1 diabetes patients showed a moderate but significant shortening of TCRB CDR3s in all four CD4+ subsets.

These receptors' targets are unknown. Expressed TCRB transcripts were sequenced because the isolated RNA had all been reverse transcribed beforehand. Only in-frame clones appear in the TCRdb table, and some are missing; sequencing was by immunoSEQ multiplex PCR. Of roughly 240,000 clones listed, approximately 24% are singletons. Material: naive CD4+ T cells from blood. The receptor set was obtained from a woman under 40 with type 1 diabetes.

This clone was found a few times. V usage is TRBV19 and J usage is TRBJ2-7; the D gene is possibly TRBD2 (6 bases). CDR3 length: 14 residues. The germline V gene has CDR1 LNHDA and CDR2 SQIVND (reference sequence). The ends were cut back, 2 bases at V and 3 bases at J, with 11 bases in the middle. The CDR3 region has the DNA TGTGCCAGTAGTATACAACTAGCAAGCTACGAGCAGTACTTC. It translates to CASSIQLASYEQYF.

This sequence joins TRBV28 and TRBJ1-4, with 8 positions matching TRBD1. The length of the CDR3 is 16 residues. Germline V gene lookup returns CDR1 MDHEN and CDR2 SYDVKM. V shed 4 bases, J shed 4 bases, and the junction held 8 bases outside the gene matches. CDR3 in amino acids: CASSSSRTGRNEKLFF. The CDR3 DNA is TGTGCCAGCAGTTCATCAAGGACAGGGCGTAATGAAAAACTGTTTTTT.

This clone came up a few times. The gene calls are TRBV4-1 and TRBJ2-5, with 10 bases that match TRBD2. The CDR3 covers 17 residues. Germline V gene data show CDR1 as MGHRA and CDR2 as YSYEKL. The trim removed 3 bases at V and 5 bases at J, leaving 12 bases unmatched. In nucleotides, the CDR3 is TGCGCCAGCAGCCACTTATTAGCGGGAGGAAGGCGGGAGACCCAGTACTTC. It encodes CASSHLLAGGRRETQYF.

This clone was seen a few times. This sequence joins TRBV5-6 and TRBJ2-1; D ambiguous. Germline CDR1 is SGHDT and CDR2 is YYEEEE. The CDR3 totals 13 residues. Trimming took off 4 bases at V and 0 bases at J, with 5 bases between the two ends. The CDR3 coding sequence is TGTGCCAGCAGCCCCCTCTCCTACAATGAGCAGTTCTTC. Protein product: CASSPLSYNEQFF.

This clone was recorded a few times. This chain joins TRBV5-1 and TRBJ2-1; 10 bases are shared with TRBD2. V shed 2 bases, J shed 7 bases, and the junction held 3 bases outside the gene matches. Per the germline V gene, CDR1 is SGHRS and CDR2 is YFSETQ. The CDR3 runs to 14 residues. CDR3 DNA sequence: TGCGCCAGCAGCTTCGGGACTAGCGCAAATGAGCAGTTCTTC. Its translation is CASSFGTSANEQFF.

As to this clone: The same CDR3 also results from other DNA sequences found in this sample. The chain is built from TRBV7-8 and TRBJ2-7, with 9 nucleotides matching TRBD1. V was pared by 4 bases and J by 3 bases, with 1 base of the junction left unmatched. The CDR3 spans 13 residues. Looked up from germline, CDR1 is SGHVS and CDR2 is FQNEAQ. The CDR3 DNA reads TGTGCCAGCAGCTCGGACAGGGGCTACGAGCAGTACTTC. Amino acids: CASSSDRGYEQYF.

This clone was counted between two and nine times. V gene TRBV5-1 combines with J gene TRBJ2-1; D call uncertain. The CDR3 loop spans 12 amino acids. Trimming shortened V by 3 bases and J by 7 bases, and 8 bases separated the two germline ends. In germline, CDR1 is SGHRS, CDR2 YFSETQ. The DNA for the CDR3 is TGCGCCAGCAGCTCTCCCGCGAATGAGCAGTTCTTC. This codes for CASSSPANEQFF.

The chain combines TRBV7-2 with TRBJ2-1; 7 positions match TRBD2. V gave up 1 base and J gave up 4 bases; unmatched junction bases: 7. In germline, CDR1 is SGHTA, CDR2 FQGNSA. The CDR3 runs 16 residues. In DNA form, the CDR3 reads TGTGCCAGCAGCTTAGGCCGGGCTAGCGGATACAATGAGCAGTTCTTC. Its protein is CASSLGRASGYNEQFF.

This clone occurred a few times. CDR3 DNA sequence: TGTGCCAGCAGCTTAATGGCGGGGGCCACAGATACGCAGTATTTT. This codes for CASSLMAGATDTQYF. The rearrangement links TRBV7-2 to TRBJ2-3, with D possibly TRBD2 on 7 matching bases. V dropped 2 bases and J dropped 2 bases, with 11 bases sitting between them. This CDR3 region has 15 residues. Germline-derived CDR1 and CDR2 are SGHTA and FQGNSA.

The V and J genes are TRBV28 and TRBJ1-5; 7 bases are a match to TRBD1. The CDR3 runs to 14 residues. V was pared by 4 bases and J by 4 bases, with 4 bases of the junction left unmatched. Germline CDR1 and CDR2: MDHEN and SYDVKM. CDR3 coding DNA: TGTGCCAGCAGTTCAGGGGGTACTAATCAGCCCCAGCATTTT. The encoded protein is CASSSGGTNQPQHF.

V usage is TRBV5-1 and J usage is TRBJ2-3; perhaps TRBD1 as D (5 bases). The CDR3 sequence is 14 residues long. V was pared by 3 bases and J by 3 bases, with 11 bases between. Germline-derived CDR1 and CDR2 are SGHRS and YFSETQ. CDR3 DNA: TGCGCCAGCAGCTCGGACAAAATAACAGATACGCAGTATTTT. Its translation is CASSSDKITDTQYF. The variable domain in full, with the rest retrieved from reference TRBV5-1 and TRBJ2-3, is KAGVTQTPRYLIKTRGQQVTLSCSPISGHRSVSWYQQTPGQGLQFLFEYFSETQRNKGNFPGRFSGRQFSNSRSEMNVSTLELGDSALYLCASSSDKITDTQYFGPGTRLTVL.

This clone was detected a few times. V and J are TRBV2 and TRBJ2-3, with no clear D. The CDR3 has 15 amino acids. Germline CDR1 is SNHLY and CDR2 is FYNNEI. V was pared by 3 bases and J by 0 bases, with 10 bases between. The DNA for the CDR3 is TGTGCCAGCAGTGAGGCCTCACAAAGCACAGATACGCAGTATTTT. This gives the protein CASSEASQSTDTQYF.

This clone was counted between two and nine times. The gene calls are TRBV7-9 and TRBJ1-2; 9 bases are a match to TRBD1. Trimming cost V 1 base and J 4 bases; bases outside gene matches: 4. Germline loops: CDR1 SEHNR, CDR2 FQNEAQ (reference sequence). The CDR3 totals 15 residues. CDR3 protein: CASSLEGQGIYGYTF. CDR3 nucleotides: TGTGCCAGCAGCTTAGAAGGACAGGGGATCTATGGCTACACCTTC.

V is TRBV7-2 and J is TRBJ2-7; 8 bases map to TRBD2. The junction had 10 bases not matched to a gene; V was cut back by 5 bases and J by 4 bases. The CDR3 is 15 amino acids. Germline assignment: CDR1 SGHTA and CDR2 FQGNSA. The CDR3: CASSPRVAGSYEQYF. The DNA of the CDR3 is TGTGCCAGCAGCCCACGGGTAGCGGGATCATACGAGCAGTACTTC.

The chain employs TRBV6-4 and TRBJ2-1; 10 bases align to TRBD2. After removal of 3 bases from V and 5 bases from J, the junction contained 4 bases not matched to a gene. The CDR3 has 15 amino acids. Germline V CDR1 and CDR2: MRHNA, SNTAGT. The CDR3 protein is CASSEVLAGHNEQFF. The CDR3 DNA reads TGTGCCAGCAGTGAGGTACTAGCGGGGCACAATGAGCAGTTCTTC.

In this sample, this clone turned up a few times. The chain uses TRBV5-4 and TRBJ2-3; 7 nucleotides agree with TRBD2. This CDR3 is built from 16 residues. The V segment lost 4 bases and the J segment 2 bases; nucleotides outside the gene matches: 10. Germline V gives CDR1 SGHNT, CDR2 YYREEE (reference sequence). CDR3 sequence (DNA): TGTGCCAGCAGCCTGAGGCAAGCGGGAAACACAGATACGCAGTATTTT. Its protein product is CASSLRQAGNTDTQYF.

The genes are TRBV9 and TRBJ2-1, with a possible D match to TRBD2 (5 bases). Germline V CDR1 and CDR2: SGDLS, YYNGEE. This CDR3 has 16 amino acids. Between the trimmed V and J ends, which lost 4 bases and 3 bases, there was a span of 17 bases. CDR3 sequence: CASSYQTTGNYNEQFF. The CDR3 DNA reads TGTGCCAGCAGCTATCAGACTACGGGTAACTACAATGAGCAGTTCTTC.